The 23 T cell receptor beta chains reported below all come from one sample, sequenced in a study of identical twins. TCRdb reanalysed the 5' RACE reads using MiXCR and keeps one entry per CDR3 protein. The sample lists around 370,000 distinct CDR3 sequences, roughly 9% occurring once. The sequenced sample consisted of naive T cells sorted from blood. These receptors were obtained from a woman between 50 and 59 years old in good health.

This clonotype was recorded a few times. Since a much larger clone is just one base distant, this may be a read error. The chain combines TRBV6-2 or TRBV6-3 with TRBJ1-1, with D unclear. The CDR3 contains 12 residues. The ends were cut back, 4 bases at V and 5 bases at J, with 8 bases in the middle. Germline CDR1 and CDR2: MNHEY and SVGEGT. CDR3: CASSLGWTEAFF. The CDR3 DNA reads as TGTGCCAGCAGTTTGGGGTGGACTGAAGCTTTCTTT.

This clonotype was detected only a few times. The genes are TRBV6-4 and TRBJ2-1; no clear D gene. Germline CDR1 is MRHNA and CDR2 is SNTAGT. With 4 bases removed from V and 6 bases from J, the gap between germline ends came to 10 bases. The CDR3 is 13 residues long. The CDR3 sequence is CASSAQIANEQFF. In DNA form, the CDR3 reads TGTGCCAGCAGTGCCCAGATAGCCAATGAGCAGTTCTTC.

This clonotype has ten or more counts. DNA for the CDR3: TGCGCCAGCAGCTTGCAAGGGAGAGTATATGAAAAACTGTTTTTT. The encoded protein is CASSLQGRVYEKLFF. The chain uses TRBV5-1 and TRBJ1-4; no reliable D call. CDR3 length: 15 amino acids. Germline V gene sequence: CDR1 SGHRS, CDR2 YFSETQ. V was clipped by 1 base and J by 6 bases, with 13 bases between them.

There are a few counts of this clonotype. The chain joins TRBV12-3 or TRBV12-4 to TRBJ1-5; D call uncertain. V dropped 6 bases and J dropped 1 base, with 16 bases sitting between them. The CDR3 totals 16 residues. The CDR3 nucleotides are TGTGCCAGCAGGGCCACAGCGACGGCAAGCAATCAGCCCCAGCATTTT. As protein: CASRATATASNQPQHF.

This clonotype showed up many times. The V gene is TRBV29-1, the J gene TRBJ2-1; D may be TRBD2 (6 bases). The CDR3 is made up of 16 amino acids. The V end was cut by 1 base, the J end by 5 bases, with 18 bases between. Germline CDR1 reads SQVTM; CDR2 reads ANQGSEA. The CDR3 DNA sequence: TGCAGCGTTGAAGGGAGGGACCACTTACCCCACAATGAGCAGTTCTTC. Amino acids: CSVEGRDHLPHNEQFF.

Many counts were recorded for this clonotype. V usage is TRBV28 and J usage is TRBJ2-7; the D is unclear. The CDR3 is 16 residues long. CDR1 and CDR2 from the germline V gene are MDHEN and SYDVKM. V lost 6 bases to trimming and J lost 0 bases, with 18 bases between them. For the CDR3, the DNA is TGTGCCAGCAGCTACACCCTGGGGAAGGACTCCTACGAGCAGTACTTC. Translating gives CASSYTLGKDSYEQYF.

This clonotype has more than one count but fewer than ten. This chain uses TRBV10-3 with TRBJ2-1; 12 nucleotides agree with TRBD2. The germline V gene encodes CDR1 ENHRY and CDR2 SYGVKD. With V trimmed by 5 bases and J by 0 bases, 8 bases remained unmatched. This CDR3 region has 18 residues. Written as DNA, the CDR3 is TGTGCCATCAGTCTAGCGGGAGGGCCGCGGAACTCCTACAATGAGCAGTTCTTC. Its translation: CAISLAGGPRNSYNEQFF.

This clonotype was seen at least ten times. This rearrangement joins TRBV12-3 or TRBV12-4 to TRBJ1-5; D is uncertain. V was cut by 8 bases and J by 2 bases, with 22 bases left in between. The CDR3 length is 17 residues. CDR3 DNA sequence: TGTGCCAGCGACCGATCCATGTCGGAGGCGCGCAATCAGCCCCAGCATTTT. Protein sequence: CASDRSMSEARNQPQHF.

This clonotype occurred a few times. The chain is built from TRBV7-2 and TRBJ2-7; 10 nucleotides match TRBD2. Germline CDR1 SGHTA, CDR2 FQGNSA. This CDR3 has 15 amino acids. V was pared by 1 base and J by 6 bases, with 6 bases of the junction left unmatched. CDR3 protein: CASSLGTSGAGEQYF. The CDR3 nucleotides are TGTGCCAGCAGCTTAGGGACTAGCGGAGCAGGCGAGCAGTACTTC. Combining the CDR3 with reference TRBV7-2 and TRBJ2-7 gives the whole variable domain GAGVSQSPSNKVTEKGKDVELRCDPISGHTALYWYRQSLGQGLEFLIYFQGNSAPDKSGLPSDRFSAERTGGSVSTLTIQRTQQEDSAVYLCASSLGTSGAGEQYFGPGTRLTVT.

This clonotype was seen more than once but under ten times. The chain links TRBV19 to TRBJ2-1; possible D gene TRBD2, 5 bases. This CDR3 comprises 15 residues. Per germline, CDR1 LNHDA and CDR2 SQIVND (reference sequence). Trimming took 9 bases from V and 4 from J, leaving 19 bases between them. DNA for the CDR3: TGTGCCAGCGGGGTTGGAGCTCTCCCTTACAATGAGCAGTTCTTC. This codes for CASGVGALPYNEQFF.

This chain uses TRBV5-1 with TRBJ1-6; D gene ambiguous. Germline assignment: CDR1 SGHRS and CDR2 YFSETQ. The CDR3 loop spans 14 amino acids. Trimming removed 4 bases at V and 8 bases at J, with 13 bases between. CDR3 in amino acids: CASSPTGPHSPLHF. CDR3 nucleotides: TGCGCCAGCAGCCCGACCGGTCCGCATTCACCCCTCCACTTT.

This clonotype turned up a few times. The V gene is TRBV27, the J gene TRBJ2-2; TRBD1 is a possible D gene (6 bases). Germline lookup yields CDR1 MNHEY and CDR2 SMNVEV (reference sequence). The CDR3 totals 19 residues. Between the trimmed V and J ends, which lost 5 bases and 6 bases, there was a span of 28 bases. CDR3 region: CASSMRHRPTGILPGELFF. CDR3 DNA: TGTGCCAGCAGTATGCGCCATCGCCCTACAGGGATCTTACCCGGGGAGCTGTTTTTT.

V is TRBV3-1 and J is TRBJ2-1, with 8 bases that match TRBD2. V gave up 4 bases and J gave up 4 bases; unmatched junction bases: 6. Germline V gene lookup returns CDR1 LGHDT and CDR2 YNNKEL (reference sequence). The CDR3 loop spans 15 amino acids. The DNA of the CDR3 is TGTGCCAGCAGCCCCTCAGCGGGGGTATACAATGAGCAGTTCTTC. It specifies CASSPSAGVYNEQFF.

This clonotype showed up many times. The gene calls are TRBV9 and TRBJ2-3; D remains ambiguous. Trimming removed 3 bases at V and 2 bases at J, with 7 bases between. The CDR3 has 13 residues. Germline-derived CDR1 and CDR2 are SGDLS and YYNGEE. The CDR3 DNA follows: TGTGCCAGCAGCGCCCGTTCCACAGATACGCAGTATTTT. This encodes CASSARSTDTQYF.

This chain links TRBV11-2 with TRBJ2-3; 13 bases map to TRBD2. The CDR3 is 17 residues long. With V trimmed by 3 bases and J by 4 bases, 7 bases remained unmatched. CDR1 and CDR2 from the germline V gene are SGHAT and FQNNGV. CDR3 nucleotides: TGTGCCAGCAGCTTGGGACTAGCGGGAAGTCCCCCAGATACGCAGTATTTT. Residues: CASSLGLAGSPPDTQYF.

This clonotype was seen a handful of times. The rearrangement links TRBV28 to TRBJ2-6; TRBD2 aligns across 8 bases. Looked up from germline, CDR1 is MDHEN and CDR2 is SYDVKM. The CDR3 contains 15 residues. Germline trimming cut 11 bases from V and 0 bases from J; bases unmatched to any gene: 6. This CDR3 reads CAARGGLSGANVLTF. The CDR3 DNA follows: TGTGCCGCACGGGGGGGGCTCTCTGGGGCCAACGTCCTGACTTTC.

This chain links TRBV6-5 with TRBJ2-2; 9 bases are shared with TRBD2. Trimming cost V 6 bases and J 5 bases; bases outside gene matches: 7. Germline V gene lookup returns CDR1 MNHEY and CDR2 SVGAGI. CDR3 length: 15 residues. In DNA, the CDR3 is TGTGCCAGCAGATCTAGCGGGGCGATAACCGGGGAGCTGTTTTTT. Translation gives CASRSSGAITGELFF.

The chain is built from TRBV12-3 or TRBV12-4 and TRBJ2-3; D unresolved. CDR3 length: 14 residues. V was clipped by 6 bases and J by 2 bases, with 12 bases between them. CDR3 residues: CASSRLEFTDTQYF. CDR3 DNA sequence: TGTGCCAGCAGCCGCCTCGAATTCACAGATACGCAGTATTTT.

Of note for this clonotype: A much larger clone differs by one base, so this may be a read error. J is TRBJ2-5 and V is TRBV10-3; D is tentatively TRBD1 or TRBD2 (6 bases each). The CDR3 sequence is 13 residues long. Per the germline V gene, CDR1 is ENHRY and CDR2 is SYGVKD. This chain's CDR3 is CAIRRDTQETLYF. The DNA for the CDR3 is TGTGCCATCAGGCGGGACACTCAAGAGACCCTGTACTTC.

This clonotype is a singleton in its sample. The chain has TRBV29-1 and TRBJ2-6; D is uncertain. V was trimmed by 6 bases and J by 1 base, leaving 4 bases between them. The CDR3 has 12 residues. Germline V lookup: CDR1 SQVTM, CDR2 ANQGSEA. The CDR3 is CSVRSGANVLTF. CDR3 DNA: TGCAGCGTCAGGTCTGGGGCCAACGTCCTGACTTTC.

The chain combines TRBV27 with TRBJ2-5; 7 nucleotides match TRBD2. J gave up 1 base and V 7 bases, and 18 bases lay outside the gene matches. There are 18 residues in the CDR3. Per the germline V gene, CDR1 is MNHEY and CDR2 is SMNVEV (reference sequence). CDR3: CASNRWREGRRFQETQYF. The CDR3 nucleotides read TGTGCCAGCAACCGGTGGAGGGAGGGTCGTCGTTTCCAAGAGACCCAGTACTTC.

This clonotype was observed a handful of times. The J gene is TRBJ2-3, the V gene TRBV5-1; D may be TRBD2 (6 bases). The germline V and J ends were trimmed by 3 bases and 4 bases, with 12 bases remaining between them. There are 14 residues in the CDR3. Germline assignment: CDR1 SGHRS and CDR2 YFSETQ. The CDR3 region has the DNA TGCGCCAGCAGCTCTGGACGGGGGTCAGATACGCAGTATTTT. Amino acid sequence: CASSSGRGSDTQYF.

The chain carries TRBV12-3 or TRBV12-4 and TRBJ1-5; D is unresolved. Trimming removed 6 bases at V and 4 bases at J, with 10 bases between. This CDR3 spans 13 amino acids. This CDR3 reads CASSPKRNQPQHF. The CDR3 bases are TGTGCCAGCAGCCCAAAACGAAATCAGCCCCAGCATTTT.